Ten or more counts support the clone carrying this TCR beta chain. The source of the sample is a study of T cells in Graves' hyperthyroidism and ophthalmopathy. Authors of the study amplified TCR beta CDR3 regions from RNA transcripts. A first-round RT-PCR of the TCR CDR3 used the HTBI primer set. MiXCR, applied by TCRdb to the multiplex PCR reads, yields one record per CDR3 protein. Of about 480,000 distinct CDR3 sequences in the sample, about an eighth were seen once. In germline, CDR1 is MNHEY, CDR2 SMNVEV (reference sequence). V was trimmed by 4 bases and J by 2 bases, leaving 8 bases between them. The length of the CDR3 is 13 residues.

Sequenced input: blood. The chain employs TRBV27 and TRBJ2-5; D is unresolved. The sequence came from a woman between 18 and 29 years old with Graves' hyperthyroidism. CDR3 nucleotides: TGTGCCAGCAGTTCGGCAGGTCAAGAGACCCAGTACTTC. Its protein product is CASSSAGQETQYF.